These 15 T cell receptor beta chains were all obtained from the same sample, sequenced in a study of blood T cells in healthy people across ages. Then a second PCR, running roughly 7 to 11 cycles, was carried out with a sample-barcoded 5' primer and a J-beta primer mix. TCRdb re-called the 5' RACE reads with MiXCR, one entry per CDR3 protein. Of 1.5 million or so distinct CDR3 sequences listed, roughly 45% are singletons. The sample comprised blood. The receptors were sampled from a woman between 18 and 29 years old in good health.

This clonotype was detected a few times. The rearrangement uses TRBV7-2 and TRBJ2-1; 9 bases align to TRBD2. V gave up 4 bases and J gave up 7 bases; unmatched junction bases: 8. Looked up from germline, CDR1 is SGHTA and CDR2 is FQGNSA. The CDR3 extends over 15 amino acids. The CDR3 bases are TGTGCCAGCAGCTCTAGCGGGATTAACGTTAATGAGCAGTTCTTC. Residues: CASSSSGINVNEQFF.

This clonotype was seen more than once but under ten times. The genes are TRBV20-1 and TRBJ2-5; D uncertain. Trimming shortened V by 0 bases and J by 2 bases, and 13 bases separated the two germline ends. Germline V gives CDR1 DFQATT, CDR2 SNEGSKA (reference sequence). The CDR3 totals 15 residues. CDR3 in amino acids: CSARDPERLQETQYF. Here the CDR3 DNA reads TGCAGTGCTAGAGATCCCGAAAGGTTGCAAGAGACCCAGTACTTC.

The rearrangement uses TRBV10-3 and TRBJ2-3; TRBD2 aligns across 8 bases. Per the germline V gene, CDR1 is ENHRY and CDR2 is SYGVKD. Trimming took 1 base from V and 4 from J; bases not matched to a gene: 4. This CDR3 comprises 15 residues. This CDR3 is CAISEWGLGSDTQYF. CDR3 in DNA: TGTGCCATCAGTGAGTGGGGACTAGGATCAGATACGCAGTATTTT.

The chain joins TRBV6-1 to TRBJ1-2, with D possibly TRBD1 on 5 matching bases. This CDR3 spans 14 amino acids. The germline V and J ends were trimmed by 3 bases and 0 bases, with 8 bases remaining between them. CDR1 and CDR2 from the germline V gene are MNHNS and SASEGT. Written as DNA, the CDR3 is TGTGCCAGCAGTGAGTCAGGGACTAACTATGGCTACACCTTC. The encoded protein is CASSESGTNYGYTF.

The chain has TRBV5-5 and TRBJ2-7, with D uncertain. This CDR3 has 12 amino acids. Looked up from germline, CDR1 is SGHKS and CDR2 is YYEKEE (reference sequence). Between the trimmed V and J ends, which lost 6 bases and 4 bases, there was a span of 11 bases. In DNA, the CDR3 is TGTGCCAGCACCTTTAGGGATTACGAGCAGTACTTC. It translates to CASTFRDYEQYF. Complete variable domain (other parts from reference TRBV5-5 and TRBJ2-7): DAGVTQSPTHLIKTRGQQVTLRCSPISGHKSVSWYQQVLGQGPQFIFQYYEKEERGRGNFPDRFSARQFPNYSSELNVNALLLGDSALYLCASTFRDYEQYFGPGTRLTVT.

The sample holds a few counts of this clonotype. The rearrangement links TRBV9 to TRBJ2-1; D possibly uses TRBD1 or TRBD2 (6 bases each). The ends were cut back, 0 bases at V and 4 bases at J, with 17 bases in the middle. There are 17 residues in the CDR3. Germline V CDR1 and CDR2: SGDLS, YYNGEE. This chain's CDR3 is CASSVATEGGPYNEQFF. For the CDR3, the DNA is TGTGCCAGCAGCGTAGCTACCGAGGGGGGCCCATACAATGAGCAGTTCTTC.

This clonotype has more than one count but fewer than ten. CDR3 sequence: CASSRGLAGFNEQFF. CDR3 nucleotide sequence: TGTGCCAGCAGCCGGGGACTAGCGGGATTTAATGAGCAGTTCTTC. The chain carries TRBV7-2 and TRBJ2-1, with TRBD2 matching 13 bases. The ends lost 5 bases at V and 7 bases at J; junction bases unmatched: 5. The CDR3 has 15 residues. CDR1 is SGHTA, CDR2 FQGNSA, per germline. The whole variable domain, remainder taken from reference TRBV7-2 and TRBJ2-1, is GAGVSQSPSNKVTEKGKDVELRCDPISGHTALYWYRQSLGQGLEFLIYFQGNSAPDKSGLPSDRFSAERTGGSVSTLTIQRTQQEDSAVYLCASSRGLAGFNEQFFGPGTRLTVL.

This clonotype was recorded a few times. V gene TRBV3-1 combines with J gene TRBJ1-2; tentatively, D is TRBD1 (6 bases). This CDR3 is 13 amino acids long. The germline V gene has CDR1 LGHDT and CDR2 YNNKEL (reference sequence). Trimming cost V 3 bases and J 4 bases, with 9 bases left between them. CDR3 protein: CASSQTDSYGYTF. Here the CDR3 DNA reads TGTGCCAGCAGCCAGACGGACAGCTATGGCTACACCTTC. Variable domain in full (rest from reference TRBV3-1 and TRBJ1-2): DTAVSQTPKYLVTQMGNDKSIKCEQNLGHDTMYWYKQDSKKFLKIMFSYNNKELIINETVPNRFSPKSPDKAHLNLHINSLELGDSAVYFCASSQTDSYGYTFGSGTRLTVV.

The genes are TRBV20-1 and TRBJ2-1; either TRBD1 or TRBD2 may fit D (5 bases each). With 5 bases removed from V and 13 bases from J, the gap between germline ends came to 24 bases. This CDR3 is 14 amino acids long. CDR1 and CDR2 (germline): DFQATT, SNEGSKA (reference sequence). CDR3 loop: CSASWLRGQETQFF. DNA for the CDR3: TGCAGTGCTTCCTGGCTGAGGGGCCAAGAGACCCAGTTCTTC.

As to this clonotype: A clone one base away is much larger, so this may be a read error. V is TRBV20-1 and J is TRBJ1-1; D possibly corresponds to TRBD1 (6 bases). This CDR3 spans 11 amino acids. Germline V lookup: CDR1 DFQATT, CDR2 SNEGSKA (reference sequence). Trimming pared 7 bases from V and 1 base from J, leaving 7 bases between. CDR3 amino acids: CSEDRNTEAFF. CDR3 coding DNA: TGCAGTGAGGACAGGAACACTGAAGCTTTCTTT.

This rearrangement joins TRBV20-1 to TRBJ1-5; 8 bases line up with TRBD1. Trimming at V came to 4 bases and at J to 2 bases, leaving 10 bases not matched to a gene. The CDR3 has 16 residues. CDR1 is DFQATT, CDR2 SNEGSKA, per germline (reference sequence). CDR3 coding DNA: TGCAGTGCTACGGACAGGGATACTTTGGGCAATCAGCCCCAGCATTTT. It is translated as CSATDRDTLGNQPQHF.

This clonotype was recorded many times. The V call is TRBV3-1, the J call TRBJ2-5; TRBD2 matches at 7 bases. This CDR3 has 15 residues. J gave up 2 bases and V 1 base, and 4 bases lay outside the gene matches. Germline V gene sequence: CDR1 LGHDT, CDR2 YNNKEL (reference sequence). CDR3 loop: CASSQVSGGQETQYF. The CDR3 nucleotides read TGTGCCAGCAGCCAAGTTTCGGGGGGTCAAGAGACCCAGTACTTC.

This clonotype was detected only a few times. The chain has TRBV6-1 and TRBJ2-1, with TRBD1 identical over 8 bases. Unmatched junction bases numbered 13, after V lost 6 bases and J lost 0 bases. Germline CDR1 reads MNHNS; CDR2 reads SASEGT. The CDR3 runs 18 residues. This CDR3 reads CASSPSRDRFSSYNEQFF. The CDR3 region has the DNA TGTGCCAGCAGCCCGTCCCGGGACAGGTTTAGCTCCTACAATGAGCAGTTCTTC.

This clonotype showed up just a few times. The J gene is TRBJ2-7, the V gene TRBV4-2; TRBD2 might be the D (5 bases). CDR1 and CDR2 (germline): LGHNA, YNFKEQ. This CDR3 spans 17 amino acids. Between the trimmed V and J ends, which lost 0 bases and 6 bases, there was a span of 21 bases. This CDR3 reads CASSQDRERLRGREQYF. CDR3 bases: TGTGCCAGCAGCCAAGATCGGGAACGGCTCCGAGGTCGCGAGCAGTACTTC.

This clonotype showed up many times. The gene calls are TRBV4-2 and TRBJ2-7, with TRBD2 as a possible D gene (5 bases). The CDR3 contains 12 residues. The germline gives CDR1 LGHNA, CDR2 YNFKEQ. V lost 6 bases to trimming and J lost 1 base, with 7 bases between them. This chain's CDR3 is CASRRDSYEQYF. Written as DNA, the CDR3 is TGTGCCAGCAGGAGGGATTCCTACGAGCAGTACTTC.